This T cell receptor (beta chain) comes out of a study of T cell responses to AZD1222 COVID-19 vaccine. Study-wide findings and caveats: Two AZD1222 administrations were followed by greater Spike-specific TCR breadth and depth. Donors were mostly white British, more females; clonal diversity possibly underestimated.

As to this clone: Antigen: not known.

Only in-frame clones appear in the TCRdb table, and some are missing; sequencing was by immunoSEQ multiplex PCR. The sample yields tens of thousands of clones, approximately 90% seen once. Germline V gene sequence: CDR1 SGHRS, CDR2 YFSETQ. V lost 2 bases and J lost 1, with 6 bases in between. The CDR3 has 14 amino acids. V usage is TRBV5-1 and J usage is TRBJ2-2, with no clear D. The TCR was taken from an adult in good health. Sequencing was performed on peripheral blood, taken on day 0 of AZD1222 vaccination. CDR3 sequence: CASSFEGNTGELFF. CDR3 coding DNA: TGCGCCAGCAGCTTCGAAGGGAACACCGGGGAGCTGTTTTTT. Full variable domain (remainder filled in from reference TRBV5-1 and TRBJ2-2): KAGVTQTPRYLIKTRGQQVTLSCSPISGHRSVSWYQQTPGQGLQFLFEYFSETQRNKGNFPGRFSGRQFSNSRSEMNVSTLELGDSALYLCASSFEGNTGELFFGEGSRLTVL.